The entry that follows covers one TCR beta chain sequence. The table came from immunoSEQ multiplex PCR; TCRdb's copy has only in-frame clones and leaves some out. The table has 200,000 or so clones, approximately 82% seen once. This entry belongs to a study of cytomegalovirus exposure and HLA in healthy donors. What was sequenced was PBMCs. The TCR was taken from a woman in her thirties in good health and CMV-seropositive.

CDR3 nucleotides: TGTGCCAGCAGCTCCAAATCGACAGGGGACTATGGCTACACCTTC. Translated: CASSSKSTGDYGYTF. The genes are TRBV5-4 and TRBJ1-2; the match to TRBD1 covers 8 bases. Germline CDR1 SGHNT, CDR2 YYREEE (reference sequence). The trim removed 3 bases at V and 3 bases at J, leaving 7 bases unmatched. CDR3 length: 15 amino acids.